The text below deals with one TCR beta chain. The antigen it binds to is not known. The input lacks base qualities; no much larger clone sits a single base away. Peripheral blood CD8+ and CD4+ T cells from healthy donors, Susac syndrome patients and multiple sclerosis patients were profiled by high-throughput TCR beta sequencing. The Susac syndrome patients fulfilled recently defined diagnostic criteria for definite or probable disease. Bulk CD8+ and CD4+ T cells were purified by magnetic negative isolation, whereas CD8+ TEMRA cells were enriched by FACS. Blood was collected in EDTA tubes and processed within 24 hours, with PBMCs isolated through density gradient centrifugation. PBMCs intended for TCR sequencing were frozen in liquid nitrogen and were later thawed in a 37 degrees C water bath. A purity of at least 90% was achieved for sorted or isolated CD4+, CD8+ and CD8+ TEMRA cells. CDR1 and CDR2 are read off the germline V gene as SQVTM and ANQGSEA. Taken from cysteine to phenylalanine, the CDR3 has 14 residues. CDR3 DNA only is kept here, 42 bases in frame from base 1. Between the V and J ends, shortened by 6 bases and 4 bases respectively, the junction contains 16 bases.

The sample belongs to a study of CD8 T cells in Susac syndrome (dated by TCRdb to the late 2010s). In the study overall: Among the Susac syndrome patients who were sequenced, clinically active disease was present in six and clinical remission was observed in eight or nine. At the time of blood withdrawal, Susac syndrome patients were either therapy-naive, taking corticosteroids (with some also receiving IVIg), or on IVIg alone. Repertoire sequencing was used to test whether CD8+ T cell activation and differentiation in Susac syndrome was antigen driven. Broad study findings and their caveats: No clonal expansion was detected in the CD4+ T cell repertoire of Susac syndrome patients. The number of individuals in the TCR sequencing and HLA analysis was recognized as being relatively small.

RNA was extracted using the RNeasy kit, and roughly 0.45 to 1 microgram was reverse transcribed with random hexamers. The immunoSEQ multiplex PCR assay, which covers 54 Vbeta and 13 Jbeta segments, was used to amplify TCR beta CDR3 regions. Bias from PCR amplification was corrected by using a synthetic template baseline for primer optimization and for computational correction. Processing in the source paper ran as follows. Reads were annotated to V, D and J genes per IMGT and analyzed with immunoSEQ Analyzer, keeping only productive sequences. Clonality was calculated as one minus the Shannon entropy normalized by log2 of the number of productive unique sequences. For each patient and control, public and private clones were evaluated within the 100 most prevalent clones. Clones were defined as Susac-specific if absent from the healthy and MS cohorts, from under 1,200 published viral clones and from other ImmuneACCESS disease sequences. TCRdb redid the processing of the public reads, applying fastp at Q25 and MiXCR, and retained in-frame beta chains. Merged by CDR3 protein, the rows form single entries marked with the most common genes and DNA. The authors' filters were not applied to this entry. The sample table records 130,000 to 150,000 distinct CDR3 sequences; approximately 95% of these occur just once. More than 0.075% of the sample belongs to the ten largest clones.

The chain links TRBV29-1 with TRBJ2-1; the D gene is perhaps TRBD2, from 6 matching bases. The clonotype comes from a human donor with Susac syndrome. The sample comprised CD4+ T cells from PBMCs. The nucleotide sequence reads as follows: TGCAGCGTAGCGAGCGGGCCCTCATACAATGAGCAGTTCTTC. Its protein reads: CSVASGPSYNEQFF.